This TCR beta chain was documented in a study of T cells after yellow fever vaccination. Study results and caveats: Reappearance after the booster was seen for most primary-vaccination clones, at 95% to 97% CD4 and around 88% CD8.

TCRdb re-called the 5' RACE reads with MiXCR, one entry per CDR3 protein. Found here are approximately 300,000 distinct CDR3 sequences, about 10% of them singletons; the top ten hold about 3%. This clonotype was observed a handful of times. Its target is unknown. CDR3 size: 17 residues. Germline V gene sequence: CDR1 LGHNA, CDR2 YNFKEQ. V lost 0 bases to trimming and J lost 7 bases; unmatched junction nucleotides: 10. The sample in question was CD4+ T cells sorted from PBMCs, obtained 45 days after the yellow fever booster vaccination. The source of this sequence is a man between 18 and 29 years old who received the YFV17D yellow fever vaccine. This chain connects TRBV4-2 to TRBJ2-3, with 10 positions matching TRBD2. CDR3 nucleotides: TGTGCCAGCAGCCAAGATCTGCCTAGCGGGGGCCCCAATACGCAGTATTTT. This gives the protein CASSQDLPSGGPNTQYF.